This is a list of T cell receptor beta chains from one sample in a study of control samples from healthy donors and cancer patients. Measured with immunoSEQ multiplex PCR; TCRdb has only the in-frame clones, and not every one. The sample holds about 160,000 clones, roughly 95% seen once. The specimen sequenced was blood. These receptors all stem from a woman aged 60 to 75 in good health. Both conserved end residues are part of each CDR3. The D gene is left open where the match is weak. Rows give clone size only sometimes, using once, few, many, or a class for an expanded clone.

size: NA
length: 14
D: TRBD1
J: TRBJ1-1
V: TRBV5-1
CDR3: CASSLGTGRTEAFF
DNA: TGCGCCAGCAGCTTGGGGACAGGGAGGACTGAAGCTTTCTTT

size: NA
length: 11
D: NA
J: TRBJ2-1
V: TRBV12-3/TRBV12-4
CDR3: CASSLDLHRFF
DNA: TGTGCCAGCAGTTTAGACTTGCATCGGTTCTTC

size: NA
length: 16
D: NA
J: TRBJ1-1
V: TRBV14
CDR3: CASSQVGGELNTEAFF
DNA: TGTGCCAGCAGCCAAGTAGGAGGGGAATTGAACACTGAAGCTTTCTTT

size: NA
length: 14
D: NA
J: TRBJ2-3
V: TRBV6-5
CDR3: CASSKKGEGDTQYF
DNA: TGTGCCAGCAGTAAAAAAGGAGAGGGGGATACGCAGTATTTT

size: once
length: 14
D: NA
J: TRBJ2-7
V: TRBV27
CDR3: CASSLDFLAYEQYF
DNA: TGTGCCAGCAGTTTAGACTTCTTGGCGTACGAGCAGTACTTC

size: NA
length: 13
D: NA
J: TRBJ2-3
V: TRBV7-2
CDR3: CASSPPGADTQYF
DNA: TGTGCCAGCAGCCCCCCGGGAGCGGATACGCAGTATTTT

size: NA
length: 15
D: NA
J: TRBJ2-1
V: TRBV7-2
CDR3: CASSLVAGGYNEQFF
DNA: TGTGCCAGCAGCTTAGTTGCCGGGGGCTACAATGAGCAGTTCTTC

size: NA
length: 15
D: NA
J: TRBJ2-1
V: TRBV2
CDR3: CASTQGPSGAGEQFF
DNA: TGTGCCAGCACCCAAGGCCCATCAGGGGCGGGTGAGCAGTTCTTC

size: NA
length: 16
D: TRBD2
J: TRBJ2-7
V: TRBV7-9
CDR3: CASSLVGGRRSYEQYF
DNA: TGTGCCAGCAGCTTAGTGGGGGGGAGACGCTCCTACGAGCAGTACTTC

size: NA
length: 18
D: TRBD2
J: TRBJ2-7
V: TRBV5-1
CDR3: CASSLGSTSGPGSHEQYF
DNA: TGCGCCAGCAGCTTGGGATCGACTAGCGGACCCGGGTCCCACGAGCAGTACTTC

size: many
length: 13
D: NA
J: TRBJ1-2
V: TRBV7-9
CDR3: CASSLWQGLGYTF
DNA: TGTGCCAGCAGCTTATGGCAGGGGTTAGGCTACACCTTC

size: NA
length: 12
D: NA
J: TRBJ2-7
V: TRBV6-5
CDR3: CASSSQVYEQYF
DNA: TGTGCCAGCAGTTCCCAGGTCTACGAGCAGTACTTC

size: NA
length: 15
D: NA
J: TRBJ2-1
V: TRBV21-1
CDR3: CASSLRQFSYNEQFF
DNA: TGTGCCAGCAGCTTAAGACAGTTCTCCTACAATGAGCAGTTCTTC

size: NA
length: 17
D: TRBD2
J: TRBJ2-4
V: TRBV4-3
CDR3: CASSHLSGGEFGNIQYF
DNA: TGCGCCAGCAGCCACCTTAGCGGGGGGGAGTTTGGAAACATTCAGTACTTC

size: NA
length: 14
D: NA
J: TRBJ1-4
V: TRBV11-2
CDR3: CASSPGSANEKLFF
DNA: TGTGCCAGCAGCCCAGGGTCGGCGAATGAAAAACTGTTTTTT

size: NA
length: 12
D: NA
J: TRBJ1-2
V: TRBV18
CDR3: CASSPPNYGYTF
DNA: TGTGCCAGCTCACCACCAAACTATGGCTACACCTTC

size: NA
length: 14
D: NA
J: TRBJ1-2
V: TRBV27
CDR3: CASSSPPGEGGYTF
DNA: TGTGCCAGCAGTTCCCCGCCAGGGGAAGGAGGCTACACCTTC

size: NA
length: 14
D: NA
J: TRBJ1-3
V: TRBV28
CDR3: CASSLEGRGNTIYF
DNA: TGTGCCAGCAGTTTGGAAGGGCGAGGAAACACCATATATTTT

size: NA
length: 15
D: TRBD1
J: TRBJ2-1
V: TRBV15
CDR3: CATSRGRDRWREQFF
DNA: TGTGCCACCAGCAGAGGCCGGGACAGGTGGCGTGAGCAGTTCTTC

size: NA
length: 16
D: NA
J: TRBJ1-1
V: TRBV5-1
CDR3: CASSTDPRALNQEAFF
DNA: TGCGCCAGCAGCACGGACCCCAGGGCGTTGAACCAAGAAGCTTTCTTT

size: NA
length: 13
D: NA
J: TRBJ2-1
V: TRBV18
CDR3: CASSSGRDNEQFF
DNA: TGTGCCAGCTCATCCGGACGGGACAATGAGCAGTTCTTC

size: NA
length: 15
D: NA
J: TRBJ1-5
V: TRBV30
CDR3: CAWSVGGQSNQPQHF
DNA: TGTGCCTGGAGTGTAGGCGGGCAGAGCAATCAGCCCCAGCATTTT

size: few
length: 17
D: TRBD1
J: TRBJ1-1
V: TRBV19
CDR3: CASSIKFRQGAIAEAFF
DNA: TGTGCCAGTAGTATAAAATTCCGACAGGGTGCTATCGCTGAAGCTTTCTTT

size: NA
length: 15
D: TRBD1
J: TRBJ1-5
V: TRBV7-2
CDR3: CASSLQQGWNQPQHF
DNA: TGTGCCAGCAGCTTACAACAGGGGTGGAATCAGCCCCAGCATTTT

size: NA
length: 13
D: NA
J: TRBJ2-3
V: TRBV12-3/TRBV12-4
CDR3: CASSLSRGDTQYF
DNA: TGTGCCAGCAGTTTAAGCAGGGGAGATACGCAGTATTTT

size: NA
length: 14
D: NA
J: TRBJ1-2
V: TRBV9
CDR3: CASSVLADGYGYTF
DNA: TGTGCCAGCAGCGTATTGGCAGACGGCTATGGCTACACCTTC

size: NA
length: 14
D: NA
J: TRBJ1-3
V: TRBV7-2
CDR3: CASSLEGSGNTIYF
DNA: TGTGCCAGCAGCTTAGAGGGTAGTGGAAACACCATATATTTT

size: NA
length: 14
D: NA
J: TRBJ2-2
V: TRBV25-1
CDR3: CASSEFGDSGELFF
DNA: TGTGCCAGCAGTGAATTTGGGGATAGCGGGGAGCTGTTTTTT

size: NA
length: 13
D: NA
J: TRBJ1-4
V: TRBV5-1
CDR3: CASSLTDDEKLFF
DNA: TGCGCCAGCAGCTTGACAGATGATGAAAAACTGTTTTTT

size: NA
length: 15
D: NA
J: TRBJ1-2
V: TRBV4-3
CDR3: CANSQDTQGGRGYTF
DNA: TGCGCCAACAGCCAAGATACCCAGGGAGGCCGTGGCTACACCTTC

size: NA
length: 15
D: TRBD1
J: TRBJ2-1
V: TRBV19
CDR3: CASSIGGQDYNEQFF
DNA: TGTGCCAGTAGTATAGGCGGACAGGATTACAATGAGCAGTTCTTC

size: NA
length: 14
D: NA
J: TRBJ1-2
V: TRBV5-4
CDR3: CASSLGQDNYGYTF
DNA: TGTGCCAGCAGCTTGGGCCAGGACAACTATGGCTACACCTTC

size: NA
length: 15
D: NA
J: TRBJ1-5
V: TRBV2
CDR3: CASSGPGASNQPQHF
DNA: TGTGCCAGCAGTGGCCCAGGGGCAAGCAATCAGCCCCAGCATTTT

size: NA
length: 15
D: TRBD1
J: TRBJ1-6
V: TRBV10-2
CDR3: CASGRDSSYNSPLHF
DNA: TGCGCCAGTGGCCGGGACAGCTCCTATAATTCACCCCTCCACTTT

size: NA
length: 15
D: TRBD1
J: TRBJ1-1
V: TRBV6-5
CDR3: CASSPPGQRNTEAFF
DNA: TGTGCCAGCAGCCCCCCGGGACAGAGAAACACTGAAGCTTTCTTT